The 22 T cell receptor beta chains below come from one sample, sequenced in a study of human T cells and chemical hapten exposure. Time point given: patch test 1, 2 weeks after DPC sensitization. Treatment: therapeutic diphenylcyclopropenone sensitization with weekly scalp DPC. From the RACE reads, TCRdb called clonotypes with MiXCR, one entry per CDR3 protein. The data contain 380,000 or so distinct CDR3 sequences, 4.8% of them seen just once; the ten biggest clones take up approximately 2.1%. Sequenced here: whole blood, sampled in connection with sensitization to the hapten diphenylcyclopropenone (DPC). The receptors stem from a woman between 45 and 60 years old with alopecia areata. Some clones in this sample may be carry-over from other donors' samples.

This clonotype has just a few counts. The CDR3 DNA is TGTGCCAGCAGCCGGGCATTCTCTGGAAACACCATATATTTT. Its translation: CASSRAFSGNTIYF. This rearrangement joins TRBV5-5 to TRBJ1-3; D remains ambiguous. V lost 4 bases and J 0 bases, leaving 8 bases between the germline ends. This CDR3 has 14 residues. Germline V gene data show CDR1 as SGHKS and CDR2 as YYEKEE (reference sequence).

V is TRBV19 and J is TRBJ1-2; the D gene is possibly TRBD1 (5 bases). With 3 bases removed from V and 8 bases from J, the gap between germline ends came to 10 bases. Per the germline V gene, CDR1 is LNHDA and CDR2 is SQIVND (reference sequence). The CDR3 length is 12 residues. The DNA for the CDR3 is TGTGCCAGTAGTATCGAGGGGCAGGGCTACACCTTC. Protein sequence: CASSIEGQGYTF.

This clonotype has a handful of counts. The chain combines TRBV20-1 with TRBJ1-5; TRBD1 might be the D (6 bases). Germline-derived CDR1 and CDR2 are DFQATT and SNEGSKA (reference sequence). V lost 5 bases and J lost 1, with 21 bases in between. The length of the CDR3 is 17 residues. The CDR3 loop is CSALRPGAQGSNQPQHF. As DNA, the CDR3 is TGCAGTGCTTTAAGACCAGGGGCCCAAGGGAGCAATCAGCCCCAGCATTTT.

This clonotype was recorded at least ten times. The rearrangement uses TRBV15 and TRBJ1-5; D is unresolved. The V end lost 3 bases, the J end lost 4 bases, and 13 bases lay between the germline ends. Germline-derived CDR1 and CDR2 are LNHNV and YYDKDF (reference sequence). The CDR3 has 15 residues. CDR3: CATSSAAAPNQPQHF. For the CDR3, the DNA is TGTGCCACCAGCAGCGCGGCAGCTCCAAATCAGCCCCAGCATTTT.

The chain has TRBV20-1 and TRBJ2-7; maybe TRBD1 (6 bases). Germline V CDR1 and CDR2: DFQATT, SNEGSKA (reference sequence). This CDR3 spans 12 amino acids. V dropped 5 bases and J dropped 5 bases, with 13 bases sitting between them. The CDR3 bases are TGCAGTGCTGCTACAGGGTCGGACGAGCAGTACTTC. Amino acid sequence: CSAATGSDEQYF.

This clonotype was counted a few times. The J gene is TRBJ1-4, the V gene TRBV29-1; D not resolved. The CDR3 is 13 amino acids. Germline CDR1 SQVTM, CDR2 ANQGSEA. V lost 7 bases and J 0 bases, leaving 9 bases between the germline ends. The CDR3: CSAEGATNEKLFF. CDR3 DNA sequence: TGCAGCGCCGAAGGAGCAACTAATGAAAAACTGTTTTTT. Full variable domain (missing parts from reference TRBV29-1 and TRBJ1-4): SAVISQKPSRDICQRGTSLTIQCQVDSQVTMMFWYRQQPGQSLTLIATANQGSEATYESGFVIDKFPISRPNLTFSTLTVSNMSPEDSSIYLCSAEGATNEKLFFGSGTQLSVL.

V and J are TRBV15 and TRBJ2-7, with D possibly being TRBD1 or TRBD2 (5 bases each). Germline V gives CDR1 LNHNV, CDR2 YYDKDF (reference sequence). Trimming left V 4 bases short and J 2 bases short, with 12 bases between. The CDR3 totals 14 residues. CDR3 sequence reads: CATSKRDGAYEQYF. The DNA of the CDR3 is TGTGCCACCAGCAAACGGGACGGGGCCTACGAGCAGTACTTC. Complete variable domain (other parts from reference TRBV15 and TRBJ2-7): DAMVIQNPRYQVTQFGKPVTLSCSQTLNHNVMYWYQQKSSQAPKLLFHYYDKDFNNEADTPDNFQSRRPNTSFCFLDIRSPGLGDTAMYLCATSKRDGAYEQYFGPGTRLTVT.

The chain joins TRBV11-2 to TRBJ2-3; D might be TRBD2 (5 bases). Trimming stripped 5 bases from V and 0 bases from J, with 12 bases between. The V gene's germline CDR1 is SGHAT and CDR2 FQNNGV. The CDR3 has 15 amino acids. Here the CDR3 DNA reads TGTGCCAGCAGCCCCTCGAGGGCTAGCACAGATACGCAGTATTTT. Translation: CASSPSRASTDTQYF. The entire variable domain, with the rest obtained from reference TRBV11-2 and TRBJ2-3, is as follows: EAGVAQSPRYKIIEKRQSVAFWCNPISGHATLYWYQQILGQGPKLLIQFQNNGVVDDSQLPKDRFSAERLKGVDSTLKIQPAKLEDSAVYLCASSPSRASTDTQYFGPGTRLTVL.

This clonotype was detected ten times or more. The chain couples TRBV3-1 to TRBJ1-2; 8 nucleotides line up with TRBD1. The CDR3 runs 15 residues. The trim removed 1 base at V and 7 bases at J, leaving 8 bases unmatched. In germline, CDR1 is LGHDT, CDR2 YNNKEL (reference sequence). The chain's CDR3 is CASSQVGQDLTGYTF. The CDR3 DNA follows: TGTGCCAGCAGCCAAGTGGGACAGGACCTCACTGGCTACACCTTC.

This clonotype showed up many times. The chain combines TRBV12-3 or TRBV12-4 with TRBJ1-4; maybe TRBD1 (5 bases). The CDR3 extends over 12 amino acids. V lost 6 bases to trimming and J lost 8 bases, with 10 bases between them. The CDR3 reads CASSSGGEKLFF. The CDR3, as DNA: TGTGCCAGCAGCTCCGGGGGGGAAAAACTGTTTTTT.

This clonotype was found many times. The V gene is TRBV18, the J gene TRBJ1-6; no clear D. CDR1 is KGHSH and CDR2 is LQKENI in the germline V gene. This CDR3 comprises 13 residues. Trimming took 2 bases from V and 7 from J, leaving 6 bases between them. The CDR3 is CASSPDKNSPLHF. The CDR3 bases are TGTGCCAGCTCACCAGATAAGAATTCACCCCTCCACTTT. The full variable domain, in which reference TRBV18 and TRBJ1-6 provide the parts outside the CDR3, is NAGVMQNPRHLVRRRGQEARLRCSPMKGHSHVYWYRQLPEEGLKFMVYLQKENIIDESGMPKERFSAEFPKEGPSILRIQQVVRGDSAAYFCASSPDKNSPLHFGNGTRLTVT.

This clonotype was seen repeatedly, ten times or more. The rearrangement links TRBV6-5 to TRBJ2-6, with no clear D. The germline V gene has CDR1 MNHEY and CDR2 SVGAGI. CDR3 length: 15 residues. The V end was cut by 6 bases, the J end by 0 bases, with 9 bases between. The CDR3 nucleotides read TGTGCCAGCAGGCATTCGAGCTCTGGGGCCAACGTCCTGACTTTC. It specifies CASRHSSSGANVLTF.

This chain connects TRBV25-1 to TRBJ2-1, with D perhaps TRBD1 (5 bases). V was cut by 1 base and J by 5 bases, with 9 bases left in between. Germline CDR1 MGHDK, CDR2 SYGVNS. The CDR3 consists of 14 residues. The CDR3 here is CASSEFDRDNEQFF. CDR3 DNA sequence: TGTGCCAGCAGTGAATTCGACAGAGACAATGAGCAGTTCTTC. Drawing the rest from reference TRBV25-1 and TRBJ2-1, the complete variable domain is EADIYQTPRYLVIGTGKKITLECSQTMGHDKMYWYQQDPGMELHLIHYSYGVNSTEKGDLSSESTVSRIRTEHFPLTLESARPSHTSQYLCASSEFDRDNEQFFGPGTRLTVL.

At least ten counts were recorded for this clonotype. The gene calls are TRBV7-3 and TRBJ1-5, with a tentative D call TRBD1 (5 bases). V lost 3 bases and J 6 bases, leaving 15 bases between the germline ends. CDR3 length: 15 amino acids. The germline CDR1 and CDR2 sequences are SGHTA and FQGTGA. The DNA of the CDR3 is TGTGCCAGCAGCTTGGACGGGCTTGGGGGTCAGCCCCAGCATTTT. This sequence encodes CASSLDGLGGQPQHF.

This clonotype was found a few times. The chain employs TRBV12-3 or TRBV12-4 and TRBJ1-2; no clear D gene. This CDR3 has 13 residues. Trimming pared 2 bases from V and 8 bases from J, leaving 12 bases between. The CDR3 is CASSLLGGSGYTF. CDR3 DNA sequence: TGTGCCAGCAGTTTACTTGGAGGATCCGGCTACACCTTC.

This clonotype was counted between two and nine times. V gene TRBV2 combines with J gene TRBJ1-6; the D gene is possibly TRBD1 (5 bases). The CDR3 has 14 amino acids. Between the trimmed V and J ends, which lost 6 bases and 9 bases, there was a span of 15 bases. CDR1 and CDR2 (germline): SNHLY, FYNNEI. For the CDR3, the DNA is TGTGCCAGCAGGGATGGGACTGGCAGTTCACCCCTCCACTTT. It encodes CASRDGTGSSPLHF.

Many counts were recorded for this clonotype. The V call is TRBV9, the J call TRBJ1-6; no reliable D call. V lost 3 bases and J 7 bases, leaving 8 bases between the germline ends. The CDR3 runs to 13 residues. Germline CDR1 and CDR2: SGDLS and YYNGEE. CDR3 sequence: CASSAGPNSPLHF. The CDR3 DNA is TGTGCCAGCAGCGCCGGGCCCAATTCACCCCTCCACTTT.

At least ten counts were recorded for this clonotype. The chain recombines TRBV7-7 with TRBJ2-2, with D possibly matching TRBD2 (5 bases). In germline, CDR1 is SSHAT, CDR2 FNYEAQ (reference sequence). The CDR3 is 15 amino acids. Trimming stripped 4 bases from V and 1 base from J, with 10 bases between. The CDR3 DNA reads TGTGCCAGCAGCTCGACTGGAGGGAACACCGGGGAGCTGTTTTTT. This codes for CASSSTGGNTGELFF.

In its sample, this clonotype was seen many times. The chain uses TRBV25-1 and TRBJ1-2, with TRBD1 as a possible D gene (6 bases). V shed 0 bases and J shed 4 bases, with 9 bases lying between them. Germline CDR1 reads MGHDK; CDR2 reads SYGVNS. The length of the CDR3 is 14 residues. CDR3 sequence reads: CASSEYLDSYGYTF. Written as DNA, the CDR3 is TGTGCCAGCAGTGAATATTTGGACAGCTATGGCTACACCTTC.

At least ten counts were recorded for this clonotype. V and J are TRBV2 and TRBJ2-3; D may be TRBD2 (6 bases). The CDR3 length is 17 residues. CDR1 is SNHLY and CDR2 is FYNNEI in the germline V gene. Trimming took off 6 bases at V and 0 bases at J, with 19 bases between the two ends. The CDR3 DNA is TGTGCCAGCAGGGGGGTTTCTTCTAGCGTTAGCACAGATACGCAGTATTTT. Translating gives CASRGVSSSVSTDTQYF.

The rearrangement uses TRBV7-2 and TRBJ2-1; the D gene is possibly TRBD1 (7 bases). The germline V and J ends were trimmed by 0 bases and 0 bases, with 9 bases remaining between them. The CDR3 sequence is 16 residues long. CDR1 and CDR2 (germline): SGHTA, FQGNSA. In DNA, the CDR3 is TGTGCCAGCAGCTTAGCGCGGGACAGCTCCTACAATGAGCAGTTCTTC. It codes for CASSLARDSSYNEQFF.

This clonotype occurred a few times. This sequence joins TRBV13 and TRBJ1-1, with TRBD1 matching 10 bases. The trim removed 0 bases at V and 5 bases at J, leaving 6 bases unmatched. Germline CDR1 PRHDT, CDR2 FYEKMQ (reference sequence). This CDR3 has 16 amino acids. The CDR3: CASSLGTGGAGTEAFF. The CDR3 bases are TGTGCCAGCAGCTTAGGGACAGGGGGCGCCGGGACTGAAGCTTTCTTT.